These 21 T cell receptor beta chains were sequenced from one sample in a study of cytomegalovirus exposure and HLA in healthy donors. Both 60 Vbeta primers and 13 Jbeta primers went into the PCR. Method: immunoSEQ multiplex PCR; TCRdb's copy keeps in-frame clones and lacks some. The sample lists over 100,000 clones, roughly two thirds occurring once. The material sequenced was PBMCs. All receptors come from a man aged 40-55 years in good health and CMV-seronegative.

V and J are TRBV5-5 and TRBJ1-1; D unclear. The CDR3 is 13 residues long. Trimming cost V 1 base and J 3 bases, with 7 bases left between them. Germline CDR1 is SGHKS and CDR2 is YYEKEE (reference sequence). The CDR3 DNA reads TGTGCCAGCAGCTTGATCGGGGACACTGAAGCTTTCTTT. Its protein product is CASSLIGDTEAFF. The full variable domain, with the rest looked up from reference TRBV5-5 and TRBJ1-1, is DAGVTQSPTHLIKTRGQQVTLRCSPISGHKSVSWYQQVLGQGPQFIFQYYEKEERGRGNFPDRFSARQFPNYSSELNVNALLLGDSALYLCASSLIGDTEAFFGQGTRLTVV.

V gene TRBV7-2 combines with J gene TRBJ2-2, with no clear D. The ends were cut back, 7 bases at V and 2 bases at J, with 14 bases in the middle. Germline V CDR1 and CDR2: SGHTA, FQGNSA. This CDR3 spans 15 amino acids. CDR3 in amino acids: CASTQISRNTGELFF. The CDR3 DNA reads TGTGCCAGCACCCAGATTTCCAGAAACACCGGGGAGCTGTTTTTT.

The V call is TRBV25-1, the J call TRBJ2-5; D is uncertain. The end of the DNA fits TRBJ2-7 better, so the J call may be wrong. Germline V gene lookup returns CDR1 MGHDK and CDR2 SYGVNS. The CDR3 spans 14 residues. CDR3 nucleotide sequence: TGTGCCAGCCTTGAATCCACAGACCCCTACGAGCAGTACTTC. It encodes CASLESTDPYEQYF.

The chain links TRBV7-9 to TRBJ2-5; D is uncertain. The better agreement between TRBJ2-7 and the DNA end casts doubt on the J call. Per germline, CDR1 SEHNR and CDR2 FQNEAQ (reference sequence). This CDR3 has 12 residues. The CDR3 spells CASSTGYYEQYF. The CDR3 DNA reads TGTGCCAGCAGCACCGGGTACTACGAGCAGTACTTC.

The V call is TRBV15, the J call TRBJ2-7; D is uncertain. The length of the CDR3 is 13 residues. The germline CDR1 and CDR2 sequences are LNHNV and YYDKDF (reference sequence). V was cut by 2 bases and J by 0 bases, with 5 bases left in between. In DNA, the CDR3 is TGTGCCACCAGCAGAACGGTCTCCTACGAGCAGTACTTC. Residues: CATSRTVSYEQYF.

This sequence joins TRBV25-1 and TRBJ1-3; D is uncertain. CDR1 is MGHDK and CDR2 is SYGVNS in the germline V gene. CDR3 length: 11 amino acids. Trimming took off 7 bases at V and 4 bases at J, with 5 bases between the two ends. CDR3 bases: TGTGCCAGCATGAGGGGAAACACCATATATTTT. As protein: CASMRGNTIYF.

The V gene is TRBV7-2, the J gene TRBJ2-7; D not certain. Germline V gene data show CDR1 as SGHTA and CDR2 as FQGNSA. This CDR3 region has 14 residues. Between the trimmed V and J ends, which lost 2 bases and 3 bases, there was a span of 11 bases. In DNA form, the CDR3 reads TGTGCCAGCAGCTTATTCATCGGGTTCTACGAGCAGTACTTC. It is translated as CASSLFIGFYEQYF. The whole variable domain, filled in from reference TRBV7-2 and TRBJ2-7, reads GAGVSQSPSNKVTEKGKDVELRCDPISGHTALYWYRQSLGQGLEFLIYFQGNSAPDKSGLPSDRFSAERTGGSVSTLTIQRTQQEDSAVYLCASSLFIGFYEQYFGPGTRLTVT.

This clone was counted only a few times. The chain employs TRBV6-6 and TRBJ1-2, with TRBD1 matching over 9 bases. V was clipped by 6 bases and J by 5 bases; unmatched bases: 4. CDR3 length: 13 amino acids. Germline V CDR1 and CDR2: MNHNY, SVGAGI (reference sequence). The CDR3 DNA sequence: TGTGCCAGCAGCCGGGACAGGGAGTATGGCTACACCTTC. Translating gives CASSRDREYGYTF.

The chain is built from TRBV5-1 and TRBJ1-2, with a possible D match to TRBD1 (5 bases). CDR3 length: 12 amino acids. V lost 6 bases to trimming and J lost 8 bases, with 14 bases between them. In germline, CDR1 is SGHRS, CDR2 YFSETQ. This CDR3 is CASNPTGGGYTF. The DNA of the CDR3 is TGCGCCAGCAACCCTACAGGCGGCGGCTACACCTTC.

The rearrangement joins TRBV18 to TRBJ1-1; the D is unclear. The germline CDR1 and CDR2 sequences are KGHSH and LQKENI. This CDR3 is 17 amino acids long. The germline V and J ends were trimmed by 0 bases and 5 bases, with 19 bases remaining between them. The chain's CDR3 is CASSPPAGSVETTEAFF. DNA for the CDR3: TGTGCCAGCTCACCACCAGCGGGGTCCGTGGAGACGACTGAAGCTTTCTTT.

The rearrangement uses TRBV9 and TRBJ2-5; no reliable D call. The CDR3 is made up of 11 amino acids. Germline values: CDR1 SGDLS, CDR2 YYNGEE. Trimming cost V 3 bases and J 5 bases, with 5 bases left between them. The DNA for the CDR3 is TGTGCCAGCAGCGCCGAGGAGACCCAGTACTTC. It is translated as CASSAEETQYF. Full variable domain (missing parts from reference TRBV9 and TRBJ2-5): DSGVTQTPKHLITATGQRVTLRCSPRSGDLSVYWYQQSLDQGLQFLIQYYNGEERAKGNILERFSAQQFPDLHSELNLSSLELGDSALYFCASSAEETQYFGPGTRLLVL.

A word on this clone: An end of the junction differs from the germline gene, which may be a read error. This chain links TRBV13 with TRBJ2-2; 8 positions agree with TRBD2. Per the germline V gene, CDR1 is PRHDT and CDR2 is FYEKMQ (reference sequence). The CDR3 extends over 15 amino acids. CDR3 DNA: TGTGCCAGCAGCCAATCAGGGGTCAGGAGCGGGGGGCTGTTTTTT. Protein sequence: CASSQSGVRSGGLFF. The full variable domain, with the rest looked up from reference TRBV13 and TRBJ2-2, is AAGVIQSPRHLIKEKRETATLKCYPIPRHDTVYWYQQGPGQDPQFLISFYEKMQSDKGSIPDRFSAQQFSDYHSELNMSSLELGDSALYFCASSQSGVRSGGLFFGEGSRLTVL.

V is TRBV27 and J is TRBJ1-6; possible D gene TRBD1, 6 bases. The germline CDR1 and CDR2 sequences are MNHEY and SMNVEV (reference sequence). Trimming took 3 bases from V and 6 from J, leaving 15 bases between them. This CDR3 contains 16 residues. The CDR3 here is CASSFLDRFPNSPLHF. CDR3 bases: TGTGCCAGCAGTTTCCTGGACAGATTCCCTAATTCACCCCTCCACTTT.

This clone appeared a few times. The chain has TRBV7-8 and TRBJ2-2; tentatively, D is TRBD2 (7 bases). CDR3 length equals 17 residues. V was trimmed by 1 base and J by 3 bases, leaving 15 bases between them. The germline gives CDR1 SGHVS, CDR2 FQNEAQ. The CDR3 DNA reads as TGTGCCAGCAGCTTAGGAGGCGGGGGCCCCGACACCGGGGAGCTGTTTTTT. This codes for CASSLGGGGPDTGELFF.

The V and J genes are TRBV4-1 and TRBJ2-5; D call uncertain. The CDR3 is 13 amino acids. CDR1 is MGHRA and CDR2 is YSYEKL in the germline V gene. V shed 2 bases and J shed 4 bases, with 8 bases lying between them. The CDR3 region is CASSQLWSETQYF. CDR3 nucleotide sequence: TGCGCCAGCAGCCAACTATGGTCAGAGACCCAGTACTTC.

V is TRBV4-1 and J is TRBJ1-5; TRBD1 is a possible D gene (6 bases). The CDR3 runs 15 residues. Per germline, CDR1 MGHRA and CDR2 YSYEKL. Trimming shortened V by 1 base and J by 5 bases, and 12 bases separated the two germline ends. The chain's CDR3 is CASSQAGVTDQPQHF. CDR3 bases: TGCGCCAGCAGCCAAGCAGGGGTTACGGATCAGCCCCAGCATTTT.

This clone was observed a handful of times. The CDR3 sequence is CASSLSPSGPLGTQYF. For the CDR3, the DNA is TGTGCCAGCAGTTTATCTCCTAGCGGACCTTTGGGGACCCAGTACTTC. The chain links TRBV27 to TRBJ2-5; 7 nucleotides align to TRBD2. The CDR3 totals 16 residues. V was clipped by 0 bases and J by 7 bases; unmatched bases: 11. The germline CDR1 and CDR2 sequences are MNHEY and SMNVEV (reference sequence).

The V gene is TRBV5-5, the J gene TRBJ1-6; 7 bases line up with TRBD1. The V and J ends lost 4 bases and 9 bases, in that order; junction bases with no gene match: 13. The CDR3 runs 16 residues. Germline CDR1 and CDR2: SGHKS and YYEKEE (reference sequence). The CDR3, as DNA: TGTGCCAGCAGCCGGGACAGCGGCAGATTGGGTTCACCCCTCCACTTT. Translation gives CASSRDSGRLGSPLHF.

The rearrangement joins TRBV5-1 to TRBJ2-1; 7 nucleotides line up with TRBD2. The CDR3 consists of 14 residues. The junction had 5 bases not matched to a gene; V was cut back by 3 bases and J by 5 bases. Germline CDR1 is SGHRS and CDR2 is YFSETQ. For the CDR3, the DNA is TGCGCCAGCAGCTGGGCCGGGACTAACAATGAGCAGTTCTTC. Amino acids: CASSWAGTNNEQFF.

The CDR3 spells CASSWGQVNEQYF. The DNA for the CDR3 is TGTGCCAGCAGCTGGGGGCAGGTCAACGAGCAGTACTTC. This chain connects TRBV7-9 to TRBJ2-7, with TRBD1 as a possible D gene (6 bases). CDR1 and CDR2 (germline): SEHNR, FQNEAQ (reference sequence). The length of the CDR3 is 13 residues. The ends were cut back, 4 bases at V and 5 bases at J, with 12 bases in the middle.

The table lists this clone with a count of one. The CDR3 here is CASQQEEKYGYTF. CDR3 in DNA: TGCGCCAGCCAGCAGGAGGAAAAGTATGGCTACACCTTC. This chain links TRBV5-1 with TRBJ1-2, with D unclear. The germline V gene encodes CDR1 SGHRS and CDR2 YFSETQ. The CDR3 extends over 13 amino acids. Trimming shortened V by 7 bases and J by 5 bases, and 15 bases separated the two germline ends. The whole variable domain, filled in from reference TRBV5-1 and TRBJ1-2, reads KAGVTQTPRYLIKTRGQQVTLSCSPISGHRSVSWYQQTPGQGLQFLFEYFSETQRNKGNFPGRFSGRQFSNSRSEMNVSTLELGDSALYLCASQQEEKYGYTFGSGTRLTVV.